These 28 T cell receptor beta chains came from one sample sequenced in a study of blood T cell repertoires in COVID-19. Some clones are missing from TCRdb's copy, which holds only in-frame ones; the method was immunoSEQ multiplex PCR. This table holds about 290,000 clones, around 86% found once. Sequencing was done on a sample of PBMCs or T cells enriched from blood (not recorded which). The receptors shown here come from a woman in her thirties or forties who had recovered from COVID-19.

The chain uses TRBV10-1 and TRBJ2-7; TRBD2 is a possible D gene (7 bases). This CDR3 spans 15 amino acids. V was clipped by 0 bases and J by 4 bases, with 13 bases between them. Germline V lookup: CDR1 WNHNN, CDR2 SYGVQD (reference sequence). In DNA form, the CDR3 reads TGCGCCAGCAGTGAGTCGGTACAGGGAGGGTACGAGCAGTACTTC. Encoded protein: CASSESVQGGYEQYF.

This chain connects TRBV4-2 to TRBJ2-5; TRBD2 aligns across 12 bases. With 4 bases clipped from V and 4 bases from J, the junction kept 4 bases outside the gene matches. From germline, CDR1 is LGHNA and CDR2 YNFKEQ. The CDR3 has 15 amino acids. CDR3 coding DNA: TGTGCCAGCAGCCCGCCGGGACTAGCGGGAGAGACCCAGTACTTC. Its translation: CASSPPGLAGETQYF.

The chain has TRBV6-4 and TRBJ1-1; D gene uncertain. The V end was cut by 3 bases, the J end by 6 bases, with 11 bases between. Germline CDR1 MRHNA, CDR2 SNTAGT. The CDR3 consists of 13 residues. The CDR3 reads CASSESRYAEAFF. The CDR3 DNA reads TGTGCCAGCAGTGAGAGTCGGTACGCTGAAGCTTTCTTT.

This sequence joins TRBV2 and TRBJ2-1; 10 bases map to TRBD1. CDR1 and CDR2 from the germline V gene are SNHLY and FYNNEI. The CDR3 consists of 13 residues. Trimming at V came to 5 bases and at J to 8 bases, leaving 3 bases not matched to a gene. DNA for the CDR3: TGTGCCAGCAGTCCGACAGGGGGCCATGAGCAGTTCTTC. This encodes CASSPTGGHEQFF.

The rearrangement joins TRBV9 to TRBJ2-3, with 11 bases matching TRBD2. The CDR3 is 15 amino acids. J gave up 4 bases and V 4 bases, and 5 bases lay outside the gene matches. Per germline, CDR1 SGDLS and CDR2 YYNGEE. In DNA form, the CDR3 reads TGTGCCAGCAGCTCGCGACTAGCGGGATCAGATACGCAGTATTTT. This codes for CASSSRLAGSDTQYF.

This clone was seen just once. The gene calls are TRBV29-1 and TRBJ2-7; D remains ambiguous. Germline CDR1 SQVTM, CDR2 ANQGSEA. The V end was cut by 0 bases, the J end by 3 bases, with 6 bases between. The CDR3 is 12 residues long. CDR3 amino acids: CSVEDQIYEQYF. In nucleotides, the CDR3 is TGCAGCGTTGAAGATCAGATCTACGAGCAGTACTTC.

The gene calls are TRBV3-1 (or the pseudogene TRBV3-2) and TRBJ2-1; 7 nucleotides agree with TRBD2. Unmatched junction bases numbered 5, after V lost 6 bases and J lost 0 bases. The germline V gene encodes CDR1 LGHDT and CDR2 YNNKEL (reference sequence). The CDR3 length is 15 residues. CDR3 bases: TGTGCCAGCAGACGACTAGCCGGCTCCTACAATGAGCAGTTCTTC. Amino acid sequence: CASRRLAGSYNEQFF.

The rearrangement links TRBV12-3 or TRBV12-4 to TRBJ2-7; TRBD2 might be the D (6 bases). CDR3 length equals 13 residues. Trimming left V 3 bases short and J 3 bases short, with 9 bases between. DNA of the CDR3: TGTGCCAGCAGTTTTGGGGAGGACTACGAGCAGTACTTC. It codes for CASSFGEDYEQYF.

The chain couples TRBV6-5 to TRBJ1-4; D call uncertain. From germline, CDR1 is MNHEY and CDR2 SVGAGI. Trimming removed 10 bases at V and 3 bases at J, with 9 bases between. The CDR3 length is 12 residues. The chain's CDR3 is CATQEANEKLFF. The CDR3 DNA follows: TGTGCCACCCAGGAGGCTAATGAAAAACTGTTTTTT.

The chain joins TRBV19 to TRBJ1-1; a weak D match, TRBD1 (6 bases). From germline, CDR1 is LNHDA and CDR2 SQIVND (reference sequence). The CDR3 runs to 15 residues. The V gene lost 3 bases and the J gene lost 5 bases, with 16 bases spanning the gap. The CDR3 spells CASSMDAGARTEAFF. The CDR3 bases are TGTGCCAGTAGTATGGACGCGGGGGCTAGAACTGAAGCTTTCTTT.

This clone appeared once. The rearrangement joins TRBV5-1 to TRBJ1-1; TRBD1 aligns across 7 bases. Germline CDR1 and CDR2: SGHRS and YFSETQ. The CDR3 totals 14 residues. V shed 0 bases, J shed 11 bases, and the junction held 10 bases outside the gene matches. As DNA, the CDR3 is TGCGCCAGCAGCTTGGGAGGACAGGCTAGTGTGGCTTTCTTT. Amino acids: CASSLGGQASVAFF.

The chain links TRBV5-1 to TRBJ2-6; D gene uncertain. This CDR3 contains 14 residues. Germline V gene data show CDR1 as SGHRS and CDR2 as YFSETQ. Deletions cut 3 bases from V and 2 bases from J, with 6 bases between. The CDR3 DNA follows: TGCGCCAGCAGCTCGAGCACTGGGGCCAACGTCCTGACTTTC. Protein: CASSSSTGANVLTF. Looking up the rest from reference TRBV5-1 and TRBJ2-6 gives the full variable domain: KAGVTQTPRYLIKTRGQQVTLSCSPISGHRSVSWYQQTPGQGLQFLFEYFSETQRNKGNFPGRFSGRQFSNSRSEMNVSTLELGDSALYLCASSSSTGANVLTFGAGSRLTVL.

On this clone: In the same sample, other DNA sequences code for this CDR3. V and J are TRBV19 and TRBJ1-2, with D unclear. Per germline, CDR1 LNHDA and CDR2 SQIVND (reference sequence). V dropped 1 base and J dropped 3 bases, with 3 bases sitting between them. The CDR3 extends over 12 amino acids. The CDR3 loop reads CASSIGDYGYTF. For the CDR3, the DNA is TGTGCCAGTAGTATAGGCGACTATGGCTACACCTTC. The variable domain in full, completed from reference TRBV19 and TRBJ1-2, reads DGGITQSPKYLFRKEGQNVTLSCEQNLNHDAMYWYRQDPGQGLRLIYYSQIVNDFQKGDIAEGYSVSREKKESFPLTVTSAQKNPTAFYLCASSIGDYGYTFGSGTRLTVV.

The chain employs TRBV9 and TRBJ1-3; no definite D call. V was shortened by 4 bases and J by 2 bases, with 7 bases between the two germline ends. The CDR3 is 13 residues long. Germline V gives CDR1 SGDLS, CDR2 YYNGEE. For the CDR3, the DNA is TGTGCCAGCAGCCCGAGAGCTGGAAACACCATATATTTT. Translated: CASSPRAGNTIYF.

The rearrangement links TRBV2 to TRBJ2-3, with D possibly TRBD2 on 5 matching bases. With 8 bases removed from V and 1 base from J, the gap between germline ends came to 7 bases. This CDR3 is 12 amino acids long. The germline V gene encodes CDR1 SNHLY and CDR2 FYNNEI. The CDR3 coding sequence is TGTGCCAGCGGAGGACGCACAGATACGCAGTATTTT. It codes for CASGGRTDTQYF.

The V call is TRBV6-1, the J call TRBJ1-4; D is uncertain. Deletions cut 1 base from V and 10 bases from J, with 16 bases between. The germline V gene encodes CDR1 MNHNS and CDR2 SASEGT. The CDR3 totals 15 residues. CDR3 residues: CASSEGLLFGGKLFF. Here the CDR3 DNA reads TGTGCCAGCAGTGAAGGATTGCTATTTGGAGGAAAACTGTTTTTT.

The genes are TRBV24-1 and TRBJ2-1; TRBD2 is a possible D gene (5 bases). The CDR3 totals 13 residues. Trimming pared 6 bases from V and 2 bases from J, leaving 7 bases between. CDR1 and CDR2 (germline): KGHDR, SFDVKD. CDR3 coding DNA: TGTGCCACCAGTCCCGGGGCCTACAATGAGCAGTTCTTC. It translates to CATSPGAYNEQFF.

CDR3 DNA: TGTGCCAGCAGGGGGGGACTAGCGGGGCACGAGCAGTACTTC. Its protein product is CASRGGLAGHEQYF. The V call is TRBV6-5, the J call TRBJ2-7; 13 bases agree with TRBD2. V dropped 6 bases and J dropped 5; count of bases not matched to a gene: 4. Germline values: CDR1 MNHEY, CDR2 SVGAGI. This CDR3 has 14 amino acids.

The chain uses TRBV19 and TRBJ2-1; 14 bases align to TRBD2. Germline assignment: CDR1 LNHDA and CDR2 SQIVND (reference sequence). CDR3 length: 15 amino acids. V was pared by 5 bases and J by 15 bases, with 12 bases of the junction left unmatched. The CDR3 loop is CASSPPGLAGDRRFF. The CDR3 DNA follows: TGTGCCAGTAGTCCCCCGGGACTAGCGGGAGATCGGAGGTTCTTC. The whole variable domain, filled in from reference TRBV19 and TRBJ2-1, reads DGGITQSPKYLFRKEGQNVTLSCEQNLNHDAMYWYRQDPGQGLRLIYYSQIVNDFQKGDIAEGYSVSREKKESFPLTVTSAQKNPTAFYLCASSPPGLAGDRRFFGPGTRLTVL.

Concerning this clone itself: The sample carries other DNA sequences with the same CDR3. The J gene is TRBJ1-1, the V gene TRBV6-5, with D maybe TRBD1 (5 bases). This CDR3 has 14 residues. The germline gives CDR1 MNHEY, CDR2 SVGAGI. Trimming stripped 3 bases from V and 2 bases from J, with 10 bases between. CDR3 DNA sequence: TGTGCCAGCAGTTATACCAGGGTCAACACTGAAGCTTTCTTT. Translating it yields CASSYTRVNTEAFF.

This chain connects TRBV7-2 to TRBJ1-2, with D possibly being TRBD1 (6 bases). The V end lost 4 bases, the J end lost 3 bases, and 9 bases lay between the germline ends. CDR3 length: 13 amino acids. Per germline, CDR1 SGHTA and CDR2 FQGNSA. The DNA of the CDR3 is TGTGCCAGCAGCTGGAGACAGGACTATGGCTACACCTTC. Translation: CASSWRQDYGYTF.

This clone was detected once. The chain combines TRBV19 with TRBJ1-5; 7 bases fit TRBD1. Germline V gene lookup returns CDR1 LNHDA and CDR2 SQIVND (reference sequence). V was clipped by 3 bases and J by 2 bases; unmatched bases: 7. The CDR3 consists of 16 residues. The CDR3 DNA reads TGTGCCAGTAGTATTAGGGGGCTGTGGGGCAATCAGCCCCAGCATTTT. Its translation is CASSIRGLWGNQPQHF.

The chain carries TRBV30 and TRBJ1-2; a weak D match, TRBD1 (5 bases). The V end was cut by 2 bases, the J end by 4 bases, with 11 bases between. The germline V gene encodes CDR1 GTSNPN and CDR2 SVGIG (reference sequence). The CDR3 runs to 13 residues. Here the CDR3 DNA reads TGTGCCTGGAGTTGGGGCAGAGCCTATGGCTACACCTTC. Translated, it gives CAWSWGRAYGYTF.

This chain joins TRBV5-1 and TRBJ1-1; 7 positions match TRBD1. Germline V CDR1 and CDR2: SGHRS, YFSETQ. The V and J ends lost 3 bases and 0 bases, in that order; junction bases with no gene match: 2. The CDR3 covers 14 residues. The CDR3 region has the DNA TGCGCCAGCAGCTCGACAGGGATGAACACTGAAGCTTTCTTT. It translates to CASSSTGMNTEAFF.

The chain is built from TRBV5-1 and TRBJ1-2; TRBD1 matches 8 bases. The V gene's germline CDR1 is SGHRS and CDR2 YFSETQ. V was pared by 2 bases and J by 7 bases, with 7 bases of the junction left unmatched. The CDR3 runs 14 residues. The CDR3 DNA follows: TGCGCCAGCAGCTTAGGACAGGGAAGGGGTGGCTACACCTTC. Translating it yields CASSLGQGRGGYTF.

V usage is TRBV4-1 and J usage is TRBJ1-1; D unresolved. The V end lost 4 bases, the J end lost 7 bases, and 19 bases lay between the germline ends. Germline V CDR1 and CDR2: MGHRA, YSYEKL. CDR3 length equals 15 residues. The CDR3 region has the DNA TGCGCCAGCAGCCCCTCAGCGGGGAGACGGAATGAAGCTTTCTTT. It specifies CASSPSAGRRNEAFF.

The chain employs TRBV4-2 and TRBJ2-1; no firm D call. Germline CDR1 LGHNA, CDR2 YNFKEQ. Deletions cut 4 bases from V and 6 bases from J, with 13 bases between. The CDR3 is 14 amino acids. CDR3 nucleotide sequence: TGTGCCAGCAGCCTGCAAGCCTCTTCCAATGAGCAGTTCTTC. Translated, it gives CASSLQASSNEQFF.

The V and J genes are TRBV28 and TRBJ1-2, with D perhaps TRBD1 (6 bases). Deletions cut 5 bases from V and 4 bases from J, with 11 bases between. Germline CDR1 reads MDHEN; CDR2 reads SYDVKM. The CDR3 extends over 13 amino acids. CDR3 coding DNA: TGTGCCAGCAGTCTAACAGGGAGCTATGGCTACACCTTC. Encoded protein: CASSLTGSYGYTF.